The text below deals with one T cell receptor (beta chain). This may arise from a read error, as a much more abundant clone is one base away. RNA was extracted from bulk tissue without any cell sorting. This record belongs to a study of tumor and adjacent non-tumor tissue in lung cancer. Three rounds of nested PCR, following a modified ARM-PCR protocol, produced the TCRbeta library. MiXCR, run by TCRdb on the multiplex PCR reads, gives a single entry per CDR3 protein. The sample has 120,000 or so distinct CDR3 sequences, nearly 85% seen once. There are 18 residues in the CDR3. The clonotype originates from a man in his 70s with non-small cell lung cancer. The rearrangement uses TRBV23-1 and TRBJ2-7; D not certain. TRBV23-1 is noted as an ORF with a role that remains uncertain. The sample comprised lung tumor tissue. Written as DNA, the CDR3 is TGCGCCAGCAGTCAATCGGGCCCGGTCCACCCGGCCTACTACGAGCACTACTTC. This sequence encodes CASSQSGPVHPAYYEHYF.